These T cell receptor beta chains were read from a single sample in a study of shared clonotypes between healthy human individuals. Assay: immunoSEQ multiplex PCR; the TCRdb copy retains only in-frame clones and omits some. The sample shows approximately 1,000,000 clones, 70% to 85% of them seen only once. Specimen: memory CD4+ T cells from PBMCs. Source of these receptors: a man in his late teens or twenties in good health. Some clones in this sample may be carry-over from other donors' samples. The CDR3 runs from the conserved cysteine through the conserved F or W. Each record gives: clone size, D gene, J gene, V gene, CDR3 protein, CDR3 DNA. A D gene is named only where the DNA matches it firmly. Part of the rows lack a size; the others show once, few, many or a class for expanded clones.

once TRBD2 TRBJ2-5 TRBV30 CAFKTSGRGETQYF TGTGCCTTTAAAACTAGCGGGAGAGGGGAGACCCAGTACTTC
NA NA TRBJ2-2 TRBV29-1 CSVMINTGELFF TGCAGCGTTATGATAAACACCGGGGAGCTGTTTTTT
few NA TRBJ1-2 TRBV19 CASSRTRAGADYGYTF TGTGCCAGTAGCCGAACCAGGGCAGGGGCGGACTATGGCTACACCTTC
once TRBD1 TRBJ2-3 TRBV11-3 CASSRFGQDSTDTQYF TGTGCCAGCAGCAGATTTGGACAGGATAGCACAGATACGCAGTATTTT
NA NA TRBJ1-3 TRBV6-1 CASSEALRGNTIYF TGTGCCAGCAGTGAAGCGCTTCGTGGAAACACCATATATTTT
few NA TRBJ2-7 TRBV29-1 CSVEGGQSYEQYF TGCAGCGTTGAAGGAGGACAGAGCTACGAGCAGTACTTC
NA TRBD2 TRBJ2-3 TRBV7-3 CASSPGLAGAIASTDTQYF TGTGCCAGCAGCCCCGGATTAGCGGGAGCAATCGCAAGCACAGATACGCAGTATTTT
once TRBD2 TRBJ2-2 TRBV9 CASSVRSGRTGTGELFF TGTGCCAGCAGCGTAAGGAGCGGGAGGACGGGCACCGGGGAGCTGTTTTTT
NA NA TRBJ1-1 TRBV5-1 CASSLDGGDTEAFF TGCGCCAGCAGCCTCGACGGGGGGGACACTGAAGCTTTCTTT
once NA TRBJ2-7 TRBV7-2 CASSLRTGYEQYF TGTGCCAGCAGCCTAAGGACCGGGTACGAGCAGTACTTC
NA NA TRBJ2-4 TRBV5-4 CASSLPPSGSAKNIQYF TGTGCCAGCAGCTTACCCCCAAGCGGGTCAGCCAAAAACATTCAGTACTTC
NA TRBD2 TRBJ2-7 TRBV14 CASSQATSGRREQYF TGTGCCAGCAGCCAAGCAACTAGCGGGAGGAGAGAGCAGTACTTC
NA NA TRBJ1-2 TRBV18 CASSPPRLGGYTF TGTGCCAGCTCACCACCAAGGTTAGGGGGCTACACCTTC
NA NA TRBJ1-4 TRBV5-1 CASSLGQEGKLFF TGCGCCAGCAGCTTGGGACAGGAGGGAAAACTGTTTTTT
NA NA TRBJ2-3 TRBV7-9 CASSLSAGGQTDTQYF TGTGCCAGCAGCTTATCGGCGGGCGGGCAAACAGATACGCAGTATTTT
NA NA TRBJ2-5 TRBV5-1 CASSLSTGRETQYF TGCGCCAGCAGCTTGTCCACTGGCAGGGAGACCCAGTACTTC
few TRBD1 TRBJ1-5 TRBV7-9 CASSSGTENQPQHF TGTGCCAGCAGCTCCGGGACAGAGAATCAGCCCCAGCATTTT
NA NA TRBJ2-6 TRBV6-5 CASSYLGSSGANVLTF TGTGCCAGCAGTTACCTGGGGAGCTCTGGGGCCAACGTCCTGACTTTC
NA NA TRBJ2-1 TRBV7-2 CASSPLGGVPVYNEQFF TGTGCCAGCAGCCCCTTGGGGGGAGTCCCGGTCTACAATGAGCAGTTCTTC
NA NA TRBJ2-3 TRBV7-3 CASSLSRTDTQYF TGTGCCAGCAGCCTAAGCCGCACAGATACGCAGTATTTT
few TRBD2 TRBJ2-5 TRBV5-1 CASRLNGRMETQYF TGCGCCAGCAGGTTAAACGGGAGGATGGAGACCCAGTACTTC
NA TRBD1 TRBJ1-1 TRBV7-3 CASRGQGLNTEAFF TGTGCCAGCAGGGGACAGGGGCTGAACACTGAAGCTTTCTTT
NA TRBD2 TRBJ2-2 TRBV7-2 CASSSKAGVAGELFF TGTGCCAGCAGCTCAAAGGCGGGAGTTGCCGGGGAGCTGTTTTTT
NA NA TRBJ1-5 TRBV21-1 CASSKKTGRSNQPQHF TGTGCCAGCAGCAAGAAGACGGGCAGGTCCAATCAGCCCCAGCATTTT
NA NA TRBJ1-1 TRBV29-1 CSVDGQRNTEAFF TGCAGCGTTGATGGTCAGAGGAACACTGAAGCTTTCTTT
NA TRBD1 TRBJ1-4 TRBV7-9 CASSLAQGADDELFF TGTGCCAGCAGCTTAGCCCAGGGGGCCGATGATGAACTGTTTTTT